The rows below give T cell receptor beta chains drawn from one sample of a study of T cell repertoires in cytomegalovirus infection. TCRdb re-called the reads with MiXCR, one entry per CDR3 protein. Of a few hundred thousand distinct CDR3 sequences in the sample, 26% were seen once. Sequences were obtained from PBMCs. The receptors originated from a human donor in good health (CMV status not recorded). Some clones in this sample may be carry-over from other donors' samples. The conserved cysteine and the conserved F or W are not part of the CDR3 here. Each record gives: clone size, D gene, V gene, CDR3 protein. A D gene is named only where the DNA matches it firmly. Size tells how often a clone was seen (once, few, many) or the class of an expanded clone, and some rows leave it out.

.,TRBD1,TRBV20-1,SAGTDYNSPLH
few,TRBD2,TRBV7-9,ASRMREGRWNEQF
many,.,TRBV7-8,ASSWAEAYNSPLH
.,TRBD1,TRBV19,ASSDGQVVYGYT
few,TRBD1,TRBV19,ASSLGTGPNTEAF
few,.,TRBV12-3/TRBV12-4,ASSLLGREVGNQPQH
few,.,TRBV7-2,ASSPRAEETQY
few,.,TRBV5-1,ASSSDIGETQY
few,.,TRBV7-9,ASSSEGGLF
.,.,TRBV27,ASSSPGHNQPQH
.,.,TRBV25-1,ASTPPDRSYEQY
.,.,TRBV7-9,ASSSSQHQPQH
.,TRBD2,TRBV4-3,ASSPTSGNTQY
.,.,TRBV29-1,SVVGYAWDYGYT
few,.,TRBV29-1,SVPDGSGEQY
.,.,TRBV7-2,ASSLALAGSAIAKNIQY
.,TRBD2,TRBV11-3,PSSFIGRAQETQY
few,.,TRBV7-9,ASSSQKSRFNQETQY
few,.,TRBV5-4,ASSAEPGHGRNEQF
.,TRBD2,TRBV5-4,VSSPAYGRAADTQY
.,TRBD2,TRBV6-2/TRBV6-3,ASSPGLAVFDTQY
.,TRBD2,TRBV6-5,ASSYRAGGSDTQY
.,.,TRBV29-1,SVEGAIIQETQY
.,TRBD2,TRBV20-1,SAPSGGGRGASDTQY
few,TRBD1,TRBV28,ASSLTLSGTVYGYT
.,.,TRBV9,ASSVAGAPDTDTQY
.,.,TRBV20-1,SADQASSYGYT
many,TRBD2,TRBV7-2,ASSPLAGTTDTQY
.,TRBD2,TRBV11-2,ASSSPGLAGVGEQF
many,.,TRBV7-2,ASSLVSAPSYEQY
.,TRBD2,TRBV19,ASSVRTSGTYNEQF
.,.,TRBV12-3/TRBV12-4,ASSLWTANTEAF
.,TRBD1,TRBV10-3,AISDWTGPLNYGYT
.,.,TRBV11-2,ASSFVSGDTQY
few,.,TRBV20-1,SATRSRGMGNQPQH
few,.,TRBV11-3,ASSLDLGGRNTEAF
.,.,TRBV5-4,ASSPLRGGAEAF
.,.,TRBV14,ASSPRLNTEAF
.,.,TRBV4-1,ASSQEWEGGYEQY
many,TRBD2,TRBV6-2/TRBV6-3,ASRRLLAGEEY